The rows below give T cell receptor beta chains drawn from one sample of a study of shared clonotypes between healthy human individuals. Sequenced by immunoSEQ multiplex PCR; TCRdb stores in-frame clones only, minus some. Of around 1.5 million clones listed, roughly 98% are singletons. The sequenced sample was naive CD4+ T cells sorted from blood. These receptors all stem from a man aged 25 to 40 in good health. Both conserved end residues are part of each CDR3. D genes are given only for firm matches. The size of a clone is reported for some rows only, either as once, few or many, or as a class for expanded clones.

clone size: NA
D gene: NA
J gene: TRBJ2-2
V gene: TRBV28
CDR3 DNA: TGTGCCAGCAGTCAAAAAGAGACTTCGACCGGGGAGCTGTTTTTT
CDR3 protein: CASSQKETSTGELFF

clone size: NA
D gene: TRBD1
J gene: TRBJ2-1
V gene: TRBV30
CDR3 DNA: TGTGCCTGGAGGTCAGGGGGCACACACAATGAGCAGTTCTTC
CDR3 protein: CAWRSGGTHNEQFF

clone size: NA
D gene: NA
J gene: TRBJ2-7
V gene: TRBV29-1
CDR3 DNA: TGCAGCGCCTCCCCGGGCGATCTATACGAGCAGTACTTC
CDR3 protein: CSASPGDLYEQYF

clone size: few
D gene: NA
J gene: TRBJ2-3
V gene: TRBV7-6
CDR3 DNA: TGTGCCAGCAGCTTTACGGGGCGAACGCAGTATTTT
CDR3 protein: CASSFTGRTQYF

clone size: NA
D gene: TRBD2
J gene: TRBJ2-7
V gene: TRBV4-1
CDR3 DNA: TGCGCCAGCAGCCAAGAGGAACCGGAGCGGGGCTTTTCGAACTCCTACGAGCAGTACTTC
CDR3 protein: CASSQEEPERGFSNSYEQYF

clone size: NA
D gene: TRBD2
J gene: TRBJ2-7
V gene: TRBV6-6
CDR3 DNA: TGTGCCAGCAAGACTAGCGGGAGGGCCGAGCAGTACTTC
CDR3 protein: CASKTSGRAEQYF

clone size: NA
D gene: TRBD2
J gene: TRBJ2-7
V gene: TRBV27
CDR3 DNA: TGTGCCAGCAGTTTTCGCGGGACTAGCGGGAGACAAGGCTCCTACGAGCAGTACTTC
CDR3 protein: CASSFRGTSGRQGSYEQYF

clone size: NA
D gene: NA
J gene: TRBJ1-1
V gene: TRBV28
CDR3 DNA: TGTGCCAGCAGTTTTCGGTCCCAGCTACCCCGGGGAGCTTTCTTT
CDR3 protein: CASSFRSQLPRGAFF

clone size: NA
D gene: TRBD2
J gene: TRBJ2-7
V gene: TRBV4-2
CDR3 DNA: TGTGCCAGCAGCCAAGTGCGGGAGGGACACTACGAGCAGTACTTC
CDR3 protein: CASSQVREGHYEQYF

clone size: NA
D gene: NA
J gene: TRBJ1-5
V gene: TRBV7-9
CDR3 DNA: TGTGCCAGCAGCTCCTCGTCTTTGGGGGCTAGTCAGCCCCAGCATTTT
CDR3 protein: CASSSSSLGASQPQHF

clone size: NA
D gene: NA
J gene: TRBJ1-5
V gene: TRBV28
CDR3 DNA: TGTGCCAGCAGTTTATACCAGGGGCCTCAGCCCCAGCATTTT
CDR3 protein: CASSLYQGPQPQHF

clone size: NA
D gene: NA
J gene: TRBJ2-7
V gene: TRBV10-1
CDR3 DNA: TGCGCCAGCCAGGACAGCTTAGGCTACGAGCAGTACTTC
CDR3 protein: CASQDSLGYEQYF

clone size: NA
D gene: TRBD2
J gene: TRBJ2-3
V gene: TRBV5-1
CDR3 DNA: TGCGCCAGCAGCCCCCGGACTAGCGGGAGGTGGAGCACAGATACGCAGTATTTT
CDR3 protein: CASSPRTSGRWSTDTQYF

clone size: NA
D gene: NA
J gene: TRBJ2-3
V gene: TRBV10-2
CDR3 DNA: TGCGCCAGCAGTGACCAAGGACCAGATACGCAGTATTTT
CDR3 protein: CASSDQGPDTQYF

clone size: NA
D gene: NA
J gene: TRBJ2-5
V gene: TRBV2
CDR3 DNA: TGTGCCGGTGGACAGCAAGAGACCCAGTACTTC
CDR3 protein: CAGGQQETQYF

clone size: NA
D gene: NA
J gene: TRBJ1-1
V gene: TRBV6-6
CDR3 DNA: TGTGCCAGCAGTTACCTCCCCACTGAAGCTTTCTTT
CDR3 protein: CASSYLPTEAFF

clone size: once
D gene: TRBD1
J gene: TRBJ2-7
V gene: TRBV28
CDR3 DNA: TGTGCCAGCAGCTTTGGACAGGGGAGATTCAACTCCTACGAGCAGTACTTC
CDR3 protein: CASSFGQGRFNSYEQYF

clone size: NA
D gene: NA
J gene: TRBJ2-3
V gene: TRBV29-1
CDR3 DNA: TGCAGCGTTGCAAGCGCGGCTGTCCTCACAGATACGCAGTATTTT
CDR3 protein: CSVASAAVLTDTQYF

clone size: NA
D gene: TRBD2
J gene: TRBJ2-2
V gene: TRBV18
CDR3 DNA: TGTGCCAGCTCACCCAATTCCGGGACTAACGGGGAGCTGTTTTTT
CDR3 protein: CASSPNSGTNGELFF

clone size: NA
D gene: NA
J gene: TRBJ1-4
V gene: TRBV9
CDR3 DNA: TGTGCCAGCAGCGCAGAAGCAACTAATGAAAAACTGTTTTTT
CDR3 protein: CASSAEATNEKLFF

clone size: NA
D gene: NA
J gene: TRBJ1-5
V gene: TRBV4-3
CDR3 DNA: TGCGCCAGCAGCCAAGATACAGCCGGTCAGCCCCAGCATTTT
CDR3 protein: CASSQDTAGQPQHF

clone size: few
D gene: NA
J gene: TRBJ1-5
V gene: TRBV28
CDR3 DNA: TGTGCCAGCAGTTTAGGGGATAGCAATCAGCCCCAGCATTTT
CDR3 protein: CASSLGDSNQPQHF

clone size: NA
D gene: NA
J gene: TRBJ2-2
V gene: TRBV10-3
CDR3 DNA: TGTGCCATCAGTGAGTCGAGGGACTTACACACCGGGGAGCTGTTTTTT
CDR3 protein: CAISESRDLHTGELFF

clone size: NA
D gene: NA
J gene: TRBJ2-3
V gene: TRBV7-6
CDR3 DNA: TGTGCCAGCAGCCGAACGGGACTTAGCACAGATACGCAGTATTTT
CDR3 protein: CASSRTGLSTDTQYF

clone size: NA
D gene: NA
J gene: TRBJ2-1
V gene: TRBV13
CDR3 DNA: TGTGCCAGCAGCTTAAAATCTGGGCGGGGCAATGAGCAGTTCTTC
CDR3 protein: CASSLKSGRGNEQFF

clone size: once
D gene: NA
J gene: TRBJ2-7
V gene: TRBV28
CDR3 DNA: TGTGCCAGCAGTTTATTAGGCGAAACCTACGAGCAGTACTTC
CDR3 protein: CASSLLGETYEQYF

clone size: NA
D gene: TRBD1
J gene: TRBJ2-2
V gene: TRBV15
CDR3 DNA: TGTGCCACCAGCAGAGAAGGACAGGTTAACACCGGGGAGCTGTTTTTT
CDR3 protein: CATSREGQVNTGELFF

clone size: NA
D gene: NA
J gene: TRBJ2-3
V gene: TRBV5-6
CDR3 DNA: TGTGCCAGCAGCAATTACCGGGACGCCAAAAACACAGATACGCAGTATTTT
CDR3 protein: CASSNYRDAKNTDTQYF

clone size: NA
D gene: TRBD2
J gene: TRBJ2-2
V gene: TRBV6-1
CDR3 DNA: TGTGCCAGCATCCAGAGACTAGCTGGTACCGGGGAGCTGTTTTTT
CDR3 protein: CASIQRLAGTGELFF

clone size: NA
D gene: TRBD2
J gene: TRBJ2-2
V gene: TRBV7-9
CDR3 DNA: TGTGCCAGCAGCTTAGAAGGGACTAGCGAGCTGTTTTTT
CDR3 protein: CASSLEGTSELFF

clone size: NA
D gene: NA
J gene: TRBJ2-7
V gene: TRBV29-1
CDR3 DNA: TGCAGCGTCGGGGCCGCCTCTTACGAGCAGTACTTC
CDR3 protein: CSVGAASYEQYF

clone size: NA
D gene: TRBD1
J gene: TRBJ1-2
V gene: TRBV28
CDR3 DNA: TGTGCCAGCAGGGTTAAAACGACAGGGAGATATGGCTACACCTTC
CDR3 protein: CASRVKTTGRYGYTF

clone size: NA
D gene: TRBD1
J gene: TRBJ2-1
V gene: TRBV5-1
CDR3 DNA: TGCGCCAGCAGCTTGGACCGGGACAGGGGAACTTTGGAGCAGTTCTTC
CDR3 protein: CASSLDRDRGTLEQFF

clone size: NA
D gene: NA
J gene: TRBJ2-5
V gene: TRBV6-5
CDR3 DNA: TGTGCCAGCAGCCGATCCTACTTTGAGTTGGAGACCCAGTACTTC
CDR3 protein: CASSRSYFELETQYF

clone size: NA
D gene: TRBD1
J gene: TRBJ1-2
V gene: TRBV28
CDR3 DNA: TGTGCCAGCAGTTTAGGACAGGGAGACTATGGCTACACCTTC
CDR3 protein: CASSLGQGDYGYTF

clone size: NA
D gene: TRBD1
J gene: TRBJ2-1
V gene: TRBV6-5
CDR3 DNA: TGTGCCAGCAGTTACGGAAGACAGGGGTATGAGCAGTTCTTC
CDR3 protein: CASSYGRQGYEQFF

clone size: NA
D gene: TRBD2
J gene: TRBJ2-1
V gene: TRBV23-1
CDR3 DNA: TGCGCCAGCAGTCATAAAGCGGGAGGGGTATACAATGAGCAGTTCTTC
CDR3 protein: CASSHKAGGVYNEQFF

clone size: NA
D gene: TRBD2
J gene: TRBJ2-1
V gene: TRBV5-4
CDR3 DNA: TGTGCCAGCAGCTTTCCTGGGGCTAGCGGTAGGGATGAGCAGTTCTTC
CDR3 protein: CASSFPGASGRDEQFF

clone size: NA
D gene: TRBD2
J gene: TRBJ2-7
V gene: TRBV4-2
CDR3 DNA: TGTGCCAGCAGCCAAGAAATCGGGGGGTTGGGGCTTTCCAAGCAGTACTTC
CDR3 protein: CASSQEIGGLGLSKQYF

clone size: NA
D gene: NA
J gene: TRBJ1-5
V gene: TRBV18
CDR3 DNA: TGTGCCAGCTCACTGGGTAACGGCAATCAGCCCCAGCATTTT
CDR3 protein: CASSLGNGNQPQHF

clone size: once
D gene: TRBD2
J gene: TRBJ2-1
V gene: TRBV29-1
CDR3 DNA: TGCAGCGTTGAGATGGGACTAGCGGGAAGATACAATGAGCAGTTCTTC
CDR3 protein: CSVEMGLAGRYNEQFF

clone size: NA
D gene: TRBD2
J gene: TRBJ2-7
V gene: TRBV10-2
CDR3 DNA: TGCGCCAGCAGTGAGTCGGGAGGGCCCAGCCACGAGCAGTACTTC
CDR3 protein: CASSESGGPSHEQYF